This T cell receptor beta chain is from a study of cytomegalovirus exposure and HLA in healthy donors. The PCR made use of 60 Vbeta and 13 Jbeta primers. Assay used: immunoSEQ multiplex PCR; TCRdb lists only in-frame clones, some missing. The profile covers about 40,000 clones, with 60% to 70% appearing a single time and approximately 4% taken by the ten largest. Study-wide results and caveats: It has been reported that TCR beta sequences accurately predicted the HLA-A and HLA-B alleles of most subjects. Analysis was carried out at a later point, and it linked a missense DCLRE1C variant to TCR beta V- and J-gene trimming. An analysis done earlier found most TCR beta V segments productive about 90% or about 30% of the time. A few chains tied to CMV proved CMV antigen-specific in vitro.

Germline V gives CDR1 SGHVS, CDR2 FNYEAQ. V lost 1 base to trimming and J lost 7 bases, with 7 bases between them. The CDR3 spans 13 residues. Concerning this clone itself: Its antigen is unidentified.

The material sequenced was PBMCs. This receptor was identified in a man in his forties in good health and CMV-seronegative. V usage is TRBV7-6 and J usage is TRBJ2-2; D gene uncertain. Here the CDR3 reads CASSLEQHGELFF. The CDR3 DNA reads as TGTGCCAGCAGCTTAGAACAACACGGGGAGCTGTTTTTT.